The rows below give T cell receptor beta chains drawn from one sample of a study of cytomegalovirus exposure and HLA in healthy donors. The assay was immunoSEQ multiplex PCR, and TCRdb's table has in-frame clones only and misses some. The sample shows more than 95,000 clones, approximately 12% of them seen only once. The source material was PBMCs. These receptors all stem from a man between 40 and 49 years old in good health and CMV-seropositive. Both conserved end residues are trimmed from each CDR3.

v_call	j_call	cdr3_aa
TRBV19	TRBJ1-2	ASSMSGGNYGYT
TRBV9	TRBJ2-3	ASSVAGLAGTDTQY
TRBV28	TRBJ1-2	ASSLSRGYGYT
TRBV4-3	TRBJ2-1	ASSPRREGGNEQF
TRBV6-5	TRBJ2-1	ASSFLAGRSYNEQF
TRBV12-5	TRBJ2-5	ASASAGNQETQY
TRBV9	TRBJ2-5	ASSVGTSGSSGETQY
TRBV9	TRBJ2-1	ASSVEVPNAYNEQF
TRBV11-2	TRBJ2-7	ASSLDGSGNEQY
TRBV2	TRBJ1-1	ASNTVRDSNTEAF
TRBV5-1	TRBJ1-2	ASSFQTGGDGYT
TRBV5-1	TRBJ2-2	ASRPVGLFTGELF
TRBV6-6	TRBJ1-2	ASSYDLQGYHGYT
TRBV5-8	TRBJ2-7	ASTQAYEQY
TRBV28	TRBJ1-5	ASSPSPGNQPQH
TRBV4-2	TRBJ2-6	ASSHREGDWAGANVLT
TRBV27	TRBJ2-7	ASSPPGGFYEQY
TRBV7-8	TRBJ2-7	ASSLRKKPSGLTYEQY